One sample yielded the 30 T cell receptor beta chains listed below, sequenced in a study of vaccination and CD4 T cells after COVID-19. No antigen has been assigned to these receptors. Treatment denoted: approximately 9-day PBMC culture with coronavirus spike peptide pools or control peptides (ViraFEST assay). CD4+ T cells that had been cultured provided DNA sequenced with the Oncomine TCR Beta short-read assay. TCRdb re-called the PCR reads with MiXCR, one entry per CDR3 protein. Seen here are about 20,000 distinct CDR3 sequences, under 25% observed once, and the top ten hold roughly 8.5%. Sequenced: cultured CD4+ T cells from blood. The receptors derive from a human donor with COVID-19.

The CDR3 is CASSPRGEPQHF. The CDR3, as DNA: TGTGCCAGCAGCCCCCGGGGTGAGCCCCAGCATTTT. The J gene is TRBJ1-5, the V gene TRBV6-2 or TRBV6-3; D remains unclear. V was trimmed by 6 bases and J by 8 bases, leaving 11 bases between them. The CDR3 has 12 amino acids. Looked up from germline, CDR1 is MNHEY and CDR2 is SVGEGT.

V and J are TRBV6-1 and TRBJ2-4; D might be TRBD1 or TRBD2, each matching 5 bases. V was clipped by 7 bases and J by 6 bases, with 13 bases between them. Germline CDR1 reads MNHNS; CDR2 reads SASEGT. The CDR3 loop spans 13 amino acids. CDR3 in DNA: TGTGCCAGCATCCCTTCGGGGACAAACATTCAGTACTTC. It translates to CASIPSGTNIQYF.

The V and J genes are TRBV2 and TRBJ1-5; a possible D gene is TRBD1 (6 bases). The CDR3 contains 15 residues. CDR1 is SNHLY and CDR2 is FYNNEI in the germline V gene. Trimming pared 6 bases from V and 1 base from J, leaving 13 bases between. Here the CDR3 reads CASSPDRRSNQPQHF. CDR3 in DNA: TGTGCCAGCAGCCCCGACAGGAGAAGCAATCAGCCCCAGCATTTT.

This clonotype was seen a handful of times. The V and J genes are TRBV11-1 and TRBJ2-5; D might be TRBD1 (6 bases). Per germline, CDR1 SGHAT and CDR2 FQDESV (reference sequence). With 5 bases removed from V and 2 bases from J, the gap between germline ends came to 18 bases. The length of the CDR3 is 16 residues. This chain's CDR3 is CASSLPTGSGQETQYF. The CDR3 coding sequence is TGTGCCAGCAGCCTCCCCACAGGGTCGGGACAAGAGACCCAGTACTTC.

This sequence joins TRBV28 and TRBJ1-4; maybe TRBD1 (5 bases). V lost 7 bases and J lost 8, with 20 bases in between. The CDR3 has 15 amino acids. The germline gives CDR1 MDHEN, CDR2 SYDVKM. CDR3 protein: CASTKTRGQREKLFF. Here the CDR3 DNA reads TGTGCCAGCACCAAGACGCGGGGCCAGCGGGAAAAACTGTTTTTT.

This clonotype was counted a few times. The CDR3 nucleotides are TGCAGTGCTAGAGATCTGGGATCACCCCTCCACTTT. It encodes CSARDLGSPLHF. The chain uses TRBV20-1 and TRBJ1-6; D is undetermined. CDR1 and CDR2 from the germline V gene are DFQATT and SNEGSKA (reference sequence). V was trimmed by 0 bases and J by 10 bases, leaving 7 bases between them. The CDR3 is 12 residues long.

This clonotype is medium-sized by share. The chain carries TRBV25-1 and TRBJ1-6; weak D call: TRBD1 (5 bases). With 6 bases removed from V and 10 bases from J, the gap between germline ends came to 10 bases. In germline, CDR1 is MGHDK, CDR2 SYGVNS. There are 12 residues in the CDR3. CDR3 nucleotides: TGTGCCAGCAGCCAGGGAAAATCACCCCTCCACTTT. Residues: CASSQGKSPLHF.

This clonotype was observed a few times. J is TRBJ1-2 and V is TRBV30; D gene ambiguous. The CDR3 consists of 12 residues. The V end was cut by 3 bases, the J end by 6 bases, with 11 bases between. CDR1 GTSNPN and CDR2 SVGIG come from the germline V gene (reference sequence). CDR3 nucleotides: TGTGCCTGGAGCCCAGAGCACCATGGCTACACCTTC. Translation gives CAWSPEHHGYTF.

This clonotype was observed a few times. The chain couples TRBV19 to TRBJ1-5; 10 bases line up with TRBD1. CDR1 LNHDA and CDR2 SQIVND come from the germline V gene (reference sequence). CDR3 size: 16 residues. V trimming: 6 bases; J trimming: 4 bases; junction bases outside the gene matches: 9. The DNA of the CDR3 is TGTGCCAGTAGCGACCTCCCGGGACAGGGGAATCAGCCCCAGCATTTT. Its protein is CASSDLPGQGNQPQHF.

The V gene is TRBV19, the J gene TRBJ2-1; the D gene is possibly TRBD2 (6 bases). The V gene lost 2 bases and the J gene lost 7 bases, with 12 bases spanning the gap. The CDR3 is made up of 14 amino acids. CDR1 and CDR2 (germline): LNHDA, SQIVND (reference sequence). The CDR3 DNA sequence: TGTGCCAGTAGTATATTACTCCGGGAGAATGAGCAGTTCTTC. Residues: CASSILLRENEQFF.

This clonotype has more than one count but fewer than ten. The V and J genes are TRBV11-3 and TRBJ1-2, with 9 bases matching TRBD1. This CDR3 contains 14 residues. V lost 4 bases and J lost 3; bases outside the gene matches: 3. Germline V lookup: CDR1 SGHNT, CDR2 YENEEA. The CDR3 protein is CASSSRTGDYGYTF. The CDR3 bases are TGTGCCAGCAGCTCTAGGACAGGGGACTATGGCTACACCTTC.

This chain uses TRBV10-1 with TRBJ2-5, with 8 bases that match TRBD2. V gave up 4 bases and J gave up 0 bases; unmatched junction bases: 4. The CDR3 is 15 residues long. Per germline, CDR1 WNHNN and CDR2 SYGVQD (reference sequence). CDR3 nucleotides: TGCGCCAGCAGTGTAGTTAGCGGGAACCAAGAGACCCAGTACTTC. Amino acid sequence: CASSVVSGNQETQYF.

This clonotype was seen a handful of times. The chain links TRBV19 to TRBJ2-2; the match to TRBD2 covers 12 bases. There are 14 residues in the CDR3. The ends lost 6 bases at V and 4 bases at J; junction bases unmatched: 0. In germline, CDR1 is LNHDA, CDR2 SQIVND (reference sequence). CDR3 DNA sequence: TGTGCCAGTAGACTAGCGGGGGGCACCGGGGAGCTGTTTTTT. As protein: CASRLAGGTGELFF.

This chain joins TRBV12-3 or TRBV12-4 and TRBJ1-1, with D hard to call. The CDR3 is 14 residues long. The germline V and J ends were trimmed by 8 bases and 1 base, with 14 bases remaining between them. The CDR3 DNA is TGTGCCAGCCTTGGGAACCCCGGGAACACTGAAGCTTTCTTT. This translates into CASLGNPGNTEAFF.

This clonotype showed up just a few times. Here the CDR3 reads CASSLALGGGEAFF. The DNA of the CDR3 is TGTGCCAGCAGCCTCGCCTTAGGGGGGGGTGAAGCTTTCTTT. The gene calls are TRBV5-8 and TRBJ1-1, with a tentative D call TRBD1 (6 bases). This CDR3 is 14 amino acids long. In germline, CDR1 is SGHTS, CDR2 YDEGEE. V was cut by 4 bases and J by 7 bases, with 17 bases left in between.

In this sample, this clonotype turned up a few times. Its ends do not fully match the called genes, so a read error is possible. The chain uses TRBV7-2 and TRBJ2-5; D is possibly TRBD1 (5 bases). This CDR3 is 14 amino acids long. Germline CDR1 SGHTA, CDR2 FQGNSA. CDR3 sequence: CVSSLAGYGETQYF. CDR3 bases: TGTGTCAGCAGCTTAGCAGGGTATGGGGAGACCCAGTACTTC.

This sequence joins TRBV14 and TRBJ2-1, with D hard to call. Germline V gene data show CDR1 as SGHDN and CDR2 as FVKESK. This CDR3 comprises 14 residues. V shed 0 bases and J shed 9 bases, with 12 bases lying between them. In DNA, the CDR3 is TGTGCCAGCAGCCAAGATCTGGTGGCAAGTGAGCAGTTCTTC. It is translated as CASSQDLVASEQFF.

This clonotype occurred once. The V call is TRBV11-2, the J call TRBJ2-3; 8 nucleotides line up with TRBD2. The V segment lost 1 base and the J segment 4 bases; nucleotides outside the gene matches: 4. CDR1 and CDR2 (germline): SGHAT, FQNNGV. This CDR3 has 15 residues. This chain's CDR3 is CASSLAGGPADTQYF. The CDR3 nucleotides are TGTGCCAGCAGCTTAGCGGGGGGGCCTGCAGATACGCAGTATTTT.

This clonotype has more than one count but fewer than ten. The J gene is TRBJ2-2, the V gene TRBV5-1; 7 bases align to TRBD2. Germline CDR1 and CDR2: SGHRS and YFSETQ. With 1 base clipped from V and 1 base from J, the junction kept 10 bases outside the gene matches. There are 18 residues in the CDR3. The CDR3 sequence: CASSLRRVERGNTGELFF. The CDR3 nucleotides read TGCGCCAGCAGCTTGAGACGGGTCGAGCGGGGGAACACCGGGGAGCTGTTTTTT.

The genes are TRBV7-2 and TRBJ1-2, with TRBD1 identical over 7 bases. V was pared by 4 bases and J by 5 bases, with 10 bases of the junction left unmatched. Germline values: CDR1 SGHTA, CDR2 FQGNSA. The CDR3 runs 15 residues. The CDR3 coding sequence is TGTGCCAGCAGCTCAACAGGGGAAGGCGGGTATGGCTACACCTTC. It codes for CASSSTGEGGYGYTF.

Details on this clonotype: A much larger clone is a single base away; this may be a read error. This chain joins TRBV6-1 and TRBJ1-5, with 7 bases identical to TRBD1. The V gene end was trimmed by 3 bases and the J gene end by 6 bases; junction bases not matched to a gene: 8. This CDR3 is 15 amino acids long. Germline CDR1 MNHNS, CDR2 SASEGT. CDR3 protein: CASSETGPIRQPQHF. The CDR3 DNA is TGTGCCAGCAGTGAGACAGGGCCCATACGTCAGCCCCAGCATTTT.

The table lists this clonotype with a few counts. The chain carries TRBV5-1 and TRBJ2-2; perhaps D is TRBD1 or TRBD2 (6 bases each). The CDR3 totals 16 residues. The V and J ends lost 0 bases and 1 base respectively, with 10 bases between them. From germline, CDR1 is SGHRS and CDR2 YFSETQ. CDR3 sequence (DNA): TGCGCCAGCAGCTTGGGGGGGGCCCTGAACACCGGGGAGCTGTTTTTT. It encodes CASSLGGALNTGELFF.

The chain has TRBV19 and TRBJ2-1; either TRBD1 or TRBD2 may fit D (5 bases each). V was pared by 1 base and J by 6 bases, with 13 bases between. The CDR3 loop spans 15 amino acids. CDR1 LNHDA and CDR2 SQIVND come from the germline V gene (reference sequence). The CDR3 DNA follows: TGTGCCAGTAGTATAGGTGGACCTGGGGGCAATGAGCAGTTCTTC. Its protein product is CASSIGGPGGNEQFF.

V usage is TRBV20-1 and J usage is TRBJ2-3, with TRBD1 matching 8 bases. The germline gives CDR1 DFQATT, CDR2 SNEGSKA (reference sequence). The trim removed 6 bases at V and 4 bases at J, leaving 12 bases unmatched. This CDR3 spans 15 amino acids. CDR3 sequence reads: CSANPLDRAADTQYF. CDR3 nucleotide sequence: TGCAGTGCCAACCCCCTGGACAGGGCCGCAGATACGCAGTATTTT.

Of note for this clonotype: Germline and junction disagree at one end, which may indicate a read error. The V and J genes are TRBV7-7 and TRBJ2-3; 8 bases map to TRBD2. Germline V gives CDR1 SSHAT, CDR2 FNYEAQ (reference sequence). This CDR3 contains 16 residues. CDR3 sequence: CASSPGTSWGSDTQYF. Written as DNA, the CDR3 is TGTGCTAGCAGCCCCGGGACTAGTTGGGGGTCGGATACGCAGTATTTT.

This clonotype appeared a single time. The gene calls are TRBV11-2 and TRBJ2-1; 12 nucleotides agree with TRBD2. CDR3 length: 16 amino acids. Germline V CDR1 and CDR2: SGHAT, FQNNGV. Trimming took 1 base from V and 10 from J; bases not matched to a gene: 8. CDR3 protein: CASSLGPSGGAGEQFF. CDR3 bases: TGTGCCAGCAGCTTAGGCCCTAGCGGGGGGGCCGGGGAGCAGTTCTTC.

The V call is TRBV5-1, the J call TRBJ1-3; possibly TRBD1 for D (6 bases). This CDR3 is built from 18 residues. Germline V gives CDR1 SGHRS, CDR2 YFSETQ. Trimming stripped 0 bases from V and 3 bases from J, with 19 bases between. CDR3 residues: CASSLGSIGRGGGNTIYF. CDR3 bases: TGCGCCAGCAGCTTGGGGTCGATTGGCAGGGGAGGTGGAAACACCATATATTTT.

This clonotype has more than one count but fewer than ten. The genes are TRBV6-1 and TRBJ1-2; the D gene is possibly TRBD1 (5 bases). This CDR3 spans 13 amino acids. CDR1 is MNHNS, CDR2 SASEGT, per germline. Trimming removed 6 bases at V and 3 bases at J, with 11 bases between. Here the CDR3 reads CASSRGGYYGYTF. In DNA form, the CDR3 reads TGTGCCAGCAGCCGGGGGGGGTACTATGGCTACACCTTC.

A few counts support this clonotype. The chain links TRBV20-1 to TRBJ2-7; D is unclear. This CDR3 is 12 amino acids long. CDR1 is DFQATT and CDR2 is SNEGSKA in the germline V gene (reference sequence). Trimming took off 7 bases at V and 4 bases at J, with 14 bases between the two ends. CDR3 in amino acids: CSVRLRSYEQYF. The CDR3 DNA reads TGCAGTGTTCGGCTCAGATCTTACGAGCAGTACTTC.

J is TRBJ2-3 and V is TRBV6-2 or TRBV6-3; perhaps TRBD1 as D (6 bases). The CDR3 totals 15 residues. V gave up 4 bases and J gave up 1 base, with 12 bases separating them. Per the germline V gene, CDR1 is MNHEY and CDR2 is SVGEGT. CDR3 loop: CASSSLGGGTDTQYF. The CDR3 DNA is TGTGCCAGCAGTTCGTTAGGGGGAGGCACAGATACGCAGTATTTT.